One and the same sample provided the 31 T cell receptor beta chains below, sequenced in a study of cytomegalovirus exposure and HLA in healthy donors (TCRdb year 2017). The library was prepared using the immunoSEQ multiplex PCR assay. For the multiplex PCR, a mixture combining 60 forward primers for TCR Vbeta segments and 13 reverse primers for TCR Jbeta segments was used. Sourced from immuneACCESS, this table was stored by TCRdb with only in-frame sequences that have V and J called. A share of the clones is absent; for the studies checked, an unresolved V gene accounts for under half, and the remainder has no known explanation. Recorded for this sample are 140,000 or so clones; 76% of them occurred a single time. The leading ten clones occupy roughly 2% of the sample. The source material was PBMCs. These receptors originate from a woman between 35 and 50 years old in good health and CMV-seronegative.

The gene calls are TRBV19 and TRBJ2-3; the D gene is possibly TRBD2 (6 bases). Germline V gene sequence: CDR1 LNHDA, CDR2 SQIVND (reference sequence). With 5 bases removed from V and 6 bases from J, the gap between germline ends came to 21 bases. This CDR3 contains 16 residues. CDR3 amino acids: CASSETTGGRSDTQYF. The CDR3 bases are TGTGCCAGTAGTGAAACCACCGGGGGACGGTCGGATACGCAGTATTTT.

This clone was counted between two and nine times. This chain links TRBV6-5 with TRBJ1-2; 10 nucleotides line up with TRBD1. The CDR3 length is 13 residues. Germline CDR1 is MNHEY and CDR2 is SVGAGI. Trimming removed 6 bases from V and 7 bases from J; junction bases left unmatched: 5. The CDR3 here is CASRRDRGAGYTF. The CDR3 DNA reads TGTGCCAGCAGAAGGGACAGGGGAGCTGGCTACACCTTC.

The chain couples TRBV28 to TRBJ1-5, with TRBD1 matching 9 bases. This CDR3 is built from 19 residues. The ends lost 2 bases at V and 0 bases at J; junction bases unmatched: 11. CDR1 MDHEN and CDR2 SYDVKM come from the germline V gene. The CDR3 bases are TGTGCCAGCAGTTTAATTAGGCTGGACAGGGGTTATAGCAATCAGCCCCAGCATTTT. This encodes CASSLIRLDRGYSNQPQHF.

V usage is TRBV4-1 and J usage is TRBJ2-7, with 8 bases fitting TRBD1. CDR1 and CDR2 from the germline V gene are MGHRA and YSYEKL. The CDR3 loop spans 13 amino acids. After removal of 5 bases from V and 2 bases from J, the junction contained 2 bases not matched to a gene. The CDR3, as DNA: TGCGCCAGCAGCACACAGGGGGCCTACGAGCAGTACTTC. This encodes CASSTQGAYEQYF.

DNA of the CDR3: TGTGCCACCAGCAGAGACCGACTAGCCTCCTACGAGCAGTACTTC. It specifies CATSRDRLASYEQYF. V usage is TRBV15 and J usage is TRBJ2-7; TRBD2 matches at 7 bases. J gave up 0 bases and V 0 bases, and 2 bases lay outside the gene matches. The CDR3 is 15 amino acids. The germline CDR1 and CDR2 sequences are LNHNV and YYDKDF (reference sequence).

This chain uses TRBV6-5 with TRBJ1-2; D is perhaps TRBD1 (5 bases). This CDR3 has 15 residues. The V gene lost 7 bases and the J gene lost 4 bases, with 19 bases spanning the gap. CDR1 and CDR2 from the germline V gene are MNHEY and SVGAGI. The chain's CDR3 is CASTSSLTVRYGYTF. As DNA, the CDR3 is TGTGCCAGCACCTCATCCCTGACAGTTCGCTATGGCTACACCTTC.

This chain links TRBV25-1 with TRBJ1-1, with D possibly matching TRBD1 (6 bases). Germline CDR1 MGHDK, CDR2 SYGVNS. The V gene lost 0 bases and the J gene lost 2 bases, with 16 bases spanning the gap. The CDR3 has 17 amino acids. The CDR3 is CASSEYFGGRGNTEAFF. CDR3 DNA sequence: TGTGCCAGCAGTGAATACTTCGGCGGCAGGGGAAACACTGAAGCTTTCTTT.

This sequence joins TRBV5-8 and TRBJ2-5; 12 bases are a match to TRBD2. Trimming at V came to 0 bases and at J to 5 bases, leaving 5 bases not matched to a gene. Germline CDR1 is SGHTS and CDR2 is YDEGEE. The CDR3 contains 16 residues. In nucleotides, the CDR3 is TGTGCCAGCAGCTTGGGACTAGCGGGAGTGCAGGAGACCCAGTACTTC. This codes for CASSLGLAGVQETQYF. The full variable domain, its missing parts supplied by reference TRBV5-8 and TRBJ2-5, is EAGVTQSPTHLIKTRGQQATLRCSPISGHTSVYWYQQALGLGLQFLLWYDEGEERNRGNFPPRFSGRQFPNYSSELNVNALELEDSALYLCASSLGLAGVQETQYFGPGTRLLVL.

The chain combines TRBV6-5 with TRBJ1-2; a weak D match, TRBD1 (6 bases). The V end lost 7 bases, the J end lost 5 bases, and 14 bases lay between the germline ends. The CDR3 contains 13 residues. Germline-derived CDR1 and CDR2 are MNHEY and SVGAGI. CDR3 nucleotide sequence: TGTGCCAGCACCCTTGACAGGCTTTATGGCTACACCTTC. This translates into CASTLDRLYGYTF.

The chain recombines TRBV7-2 with TRBJ1-1; no clear D gene. V was trimmed by 2 bases and J by 1 base, leaving 5 bases between them. This CDR3 is 13 amino acids long. The germline CDR1 and CDR2 sequences are SGHTA and FQGNSA. The CDR3 sequence is CASSLFGNTEAFF. CDR3 DNA sequence: TGTGCCAGCAGCTTATTCGGGAACACTGAAGCTTTCTTT.

The chain combines TRBV6-5 with TRBJ1-5; TRBD1 agrees at 10 bases. This CDR3 is built from 14 residues. Germline values: CDR1 MNHEY, CDR2 SVGAGI. V shed 5 bases, J shed 6 bases, and the junction held 4 bases outside the gene matches. CDR3 sequence: CASSPGTGVQPQHF. CDR3 coding DNA: TGTGCCAGCAGTCCCGGGACAGGGGTTCAGCCCCAGCATTTT.

This chain links TRBV11-2 with TRBJ1-5; 7 bases match TRBD1. Germline V lookup: CDR1 SGHAT, CDR2 FQNNGV. This CDR3 has 15 amino acids. V lost 5 bases to trimming and J lost 1 base; unmatched junction nucleotides: 5. The CDR3 spells CASSPTGMSNQPQHF. The DNA for the CDR3 is TGTGCCAGCAGCCCGACAGGGATGAGCAATCAGCCCCAGCATTTT.

This rearrangement joins TRBV30 to TRBJ2-3; D gene ambiguous. V lost 2 bases and J lost 2, with 8 bases in between. There are 13 residues in the CDR3. In germline, CDR1 is GTSNPN, CDR2 SVGIG (reference sequence). The CDR3 nucleotides read TGTGCCTGGAGTATTGGCTTCACAGATACGCAGTATTTT. It specifies CAWSIGFTDTQYF.

The chain has TRBV2 and TRBJ1-1; 7 nucleotides align to TRBD1. The ends lost 4 bases at V and 5 bases at J; junction bases unmatched: 10. CDR1 and CDR2 (germline): SNHLY, FYNNEI. This CDR3 region has 15 residues. CDR3 protein: CASSVVEGGMTEAFF. CDR3 nucleotide sequence: TGTGCCAGCAGTGTGGTTGAAGGGGGCATGACTGAAGCTTTCTTT.

Notes on this clone: One junction end does not reproduce the germline sequence, and a read error may be involved. The chain is built from TRBV5-1 and TRBJ1-2, with D maybe TRBD1 (5 bases). This CDR3 has 14 amino acids. In germline, CDR1 is SGHRS, CDR2 YFSETQ. CDR3 sequence reads: CASSPQGGDYGHTF. DNA for the CDR3: TGCGCCAGCAGCCCCCAGGGCGGGGACTATGGCCACACCTTC.

CDR3 nucleotides: TGTGCCAGTAGTATCCAGGGACTAGTCGCCTACGAGCAGTACTTC. It yields the protein CASSIQGLVAYEQYF. V is TRBV19 and J is TRBJ2-7; 8 bases are a match to TRBD2. The trim removed 3 bases at V and 2 bases at J, leaving 6 bases unmatched. This CDR3 comprises 15 residues. Germline CDR1 is LNHDA and CDR2 is SQIVND (reference sequence).

The CDR3 nucleotides read TGTGCCAGTAGTATCGGACAGGGACTTGCTGGAAACACCATATATTTT. It yields the protein CASSIGQGLAGNTIYF. The chain is built from TRBV19 and TRBJ1-3; 8 bases agree with TRBD1. Germline V gene lookup returns CDR1 LNHDA and CDR2 SQIVND (reference sequence). V was pared by 3 bases and J by 2 bases, with 6 bases of the junction left unmatched. CDR3 size: 16 residues.

The chain joins TRBV4-1 to TRBJ2-7; 13 nucleotides line up with TRBD2. Germline trimming cut 5 bases from V and 3 bases from J; bases unmatched to any gene: 13. The CDR3 contains 18 residues. Germline-derived CDR1 and CDR2 are MGHRA and YSYEKL. The CDR3 DNA reads TGCGCCAGCAGCTATCGGACTAGCGGGAGCTGGGAAAGCTACGAGCAGTACTTC. Its translation: CASSYRTSGSWESYEQYF.

The chain couples TRBV5-6 to TRBJ2-1; 7 nucleotides line up with TRBD2. The V and J ends lost 0 bases and 0 bases, in that order; junction bases with no gene match: 6. CDR3 size: 17 residues. Germline V lookup: CDR1 SGHDT, CDR2 YYEEEE. CDR3 sequence (DNA): TGTGCCAGCAGCTTGGATATCAGGGAGGGCTCCTACAATGAGCAGTTCTTC. It is translated as CASSLDIREGSYNEQFF. Full variable domain (missing parts from reference TRBV5-6 and TRBJ2-1): DAGVTQSPTHLIKTRGQQVTLRCSPKSGHDTVSWYQQALGQGPQFIFQYYEEEERQRGNFPDRFSGHQFPNYSSELNVNALLLGDSALYLCASSLDIREGSYNEQFFGPGTRLTVL.

The chain's CDR3 is CASSLEVTGANVLTF. The CDR3 DNA follows: TGTGCCAGCAGTTTAGAGGTGACTGGGGCCAACGTCCTGACTTTC. The rearrangement joins TRBV28 to TRBJ2-6; no reliable D call. The germline gives CDR1 MDHEN, CDR2 SYDVKM. With 2 bases removed from V and 2 bases from J, the gap between germline ends came to 7 bases. The CDR3 length is 15 residues.

The gene calls are TRBV30 and TRBJ2-7; TRBD1 is a possible D gene (5 bases). This CDR3 contains 14 residues. Germline CDR1 GTSNPN, CDR2 SVGIG (reference sequence). V was clipped by 3 bases and J by 6 bases, with 18 bases between them. CDR3 residues: CAWRPRGGPLEQYF. Written as DNA, the CDR3 is TGTGCCTGGAGACCAAGGGGCGGCCCCCTCGAGCAGTACTTC.

This clone was seen just once. The chain joins TRBV7-2 to TRBJ2-4, with a tentative D call TRBD1 (7 bases). Germline CDR1 SGHTA, CDR2 FQGNSA. CDR3 length equals 11 residues. Trimming removed 4 bases from V and 13 bases from J, with 11 bases in between. The CDR3 here is CASSSGGLQYF. The CDR3 coding sequence is TGTGCCAGCAGCTCAGGGGGGCTACAGTACTTC.

The rearrangement joins TRBV11-2 to TRBJ2-1, with 7 bases identical to TRBD2. Germline CDR1 is SGHAT and CDR2 is FQNNGV. The CDR3 has 16 residues. Germline trimming cut 1 base from V and 2 bases from J; bases unmatched to any gene: 5. For the CDR3, the DNA is TGTGCCAGCAGCTTAGTCATGCTAGCGGCCTACAATGAGCAGTTCTTC. The encoded protein is CASSLVMLAAYNEQFF.

The CDR3 loop is CASSSGQGSYEQYF. The CDR3 bases are TGTGCCAGCAGCTCGGGACAGGGGAGCTACGAGCAGTACTTC. This chain links TRBV13 with TRBJ2-7; the match to TRBD1 covers 10 bases. Germline V gene data show CDR1 as PRHDT and CDR2 as FYEKMQ (reference sequence). This CDR3 has 14 residues. Germline trimming cut 4 bases from V and 3 bases from J; bases unmatched to any gene: 3.

CDR3 bases: TGTGCCAGCAGTGAAGAGGGGGTAGGCTCCTACGAGCAGTACTTC. As protein: CASSEEGVGSYEQYF. The J gene is TRBJ2-7, the V gene TRBV6-1; the D gene is possibly TRBD1 (6 bases). This CDR3 is 15 amino acids long. The germline V gene encodes CDR1 MNHNS and CDR2 SASEGT. The ends were cut back, 1 base at V and 0 bases at J, with 10 bases in the middle.

This clone was seen more than once but under ten times. The chain couples TRBV30 to TRBJ1-1, with 7 bases that match TRBD1. The J segment lost 2 bases and the V segment lost 0 bases, leaving 6 bases of the junction unmatched. The CDR3 extends over 15 amino acids. Germline loops: CDR1 GTSNPN, CDR2 SVGIG (reference sequence). CDR3 sequence (DNA): TGTGCCTGGAGTGTCCTACAGGGGTATAACACTGAAGCTTTCTTT. It specifies CAWSVLQGYNTEAFF.

The chain recombines TRBV6-1 with TRBJ2-7, with D possibly matching TRBD2 (7 bases). Trimming shortened V by 0 bases and J by 6 bases, and 12 bases separated the two germline ends. Germline-derived CDR1 and CDR2 are MNHNS and SASEGT. This CDR3 region has 14 residues. DNA for the CDR3: TGTGCCAGCAGTGAAGCAGGGGGGGTCGGCGAGCAGTACTTC. Translation: CASSEAGGVGEQYF.

V is TRBV7-2 and J is TRBJ2-5; the D gene is possibly TRBD2 (6 bases). The germline gives CDR1 SGHTA, CDR2 FQGNSA. The length of the CDR3 is 16 residues. V was shortened by 3 bases and J by 2 bases, with 16 bases between the two germline ends. The CDR3 sequence: CASSLGVAEPQETQYF. The CDR3 coding sequence is TGTGCCAGCAGCTTGGGGGTAGCGGAGCCACAAGAGACCCAGTACTTC.

The genes are TRBV5-1 and TRBJ2-5, with D unclear. The J call is doubtful: the DNA matches TRBJ2-7 better. Germline V gene sequence: CDR1 SGHRS, CDR2 YFSETQ. The CDR3 is 16 residues long. In nucleotides, the CDR3 is TGCGCCAGCAGCCCTGTACCTGACGTATCCGGCGGCGAGCAGTACTTC. Translation gives CASSPVPDVSGGEQYF.

J is TRBJ2-3 and V is TRBV5-1; TRBD1 agrees at 7 bases. V was clipped by 4 bases and J by 6 bases; unmatched bases: 5. The V gene's germline CDR1 is SGHRS and CDR2 YFSETQ. The CDR3 is 13 residues long. The CDR3 region is CASSEIQGDTQYF. As DNA, the CDR3 is TGCGCCAGCAGCGAAATACAGGGGGATACGCAGTATTTT.

V and J are TRBV11-3 and TRBJ2-3; D gene uncertain. CDR3 length: 13 residues. The germline V gene has CDR1 SGHNT and CDR2 YENEEA. Trimming took 3 bases from V and 2 from J, leaving 6 bases between them. As DNA, the CDR3 is TGTGCCAGCAGCTTCGTTTACACAGATACGCAGTATTTT. Translating it yields CASSFVYTDTQYF.